These 30 T cell receptor beta chains were all obtained from the same sample, sequenced in a study of cytomegalovirus exposure and HLA in healthy donors. Both 60 Vbeta primers and 13 Jbeta primers went into the PCR. Produced via immunoSEQ multiplex PCR; TCRdb's table is partial and in-frame only. Here the sample spans around 85,000 clones, over 70% being singletons. Sequencing was carried out using PBMCs. The receptors were gathered from a male donor in good health and CMV-seronegative.

This clone has just one count. The rearrangement links TRBV28 to TRBJ1-2; 8 bases line up with TRBD1. CDR3 length: 14 amino acids. V was clipped by 8 bases and J by 10 bases; unmatched bases: 15. Germline assignment: CDR1 MDHEN and CDR2 SYDVKM. This CDR3 is CASVRSQGARLYTF. CDR3 DNA: TGTGCCAGCGTGAGGAGCCAGGGGGCTAGGCTCTACACCTTC.

The V and J genes are TRBV10-1 and TRBJ2-3; 11 positions agree with TRBD2. Germline V gives CDR1 WNHNN, CDR2 SYGVQD (reference sequence). With 0 bases clipped from V and 0 bases from J, the junction kept 8 bases outside the gene matches. The CDR3 runs to 19 residues. Written as DNA, the CDR3 is TGCGCCAGCAGTGAGTCATTGGTAGCGGGAGGGCCTAGCACAGATACGCAGTATTTT. It is translated as CASSESLVAGGPSTDTQYF.

The genes are TRBV29-1 and TRBJ1-1; no reliable D call. The CDR3 is 13 amino acids. Trimming cost V 3 bases and J 3 bases, with 11 bases left between them. The germline V gene has CDR1 SQVTM and CDR2 ANQGSEA. The CDR3 DNA sequence: TGCAGCGTTGAGCTGGGGAGGGACACTGAAGCTTTCTTT. This codes for CSVELGRDTEAFF.

The rearrangement links TRBV29-1 to TRBJ2-2, with D maybe TRBD2 (7 bases). This CDR3 contains 16 residues. The germline V gene encodes CDR1 SQVTM and CDR2 ANQGSEA. V was trimmed by 7 bases and J by 1 base, leaving 19 bases between them. CDR3 region: CSAPVPRGGNTGELFF. The CDR3 DNA reads as TGCAGCGCCCCAGTCCCGAGGGGGGGGAACACCGGGGAGCTGTTTTTT.

The J gene is TRBJ1-4, the V gene TRBV5-1; no reliable D call. Germline-derived CDR1 and CDR2 are SGHRS and YFSETQ. Trimming pared 3 bases from V and 0 bases from J, leaving 3 bases between. The CDR3 spans 13 residues. The CDR3 region is CASSSATNEKLFF. For the CDR3, the DNA is TGCGCCAGCAGCTCTGCAACTAATGAAAAACTGTTTTTT.

The chain is built from TRBV5-1 and TRBJ2-7; D gene unclear. Trimming stripped 4 bases from V and 2 bases from J, with 13 bases between. The germline V gene has CDR1 SGHRS and CDR2 YFSETQ. This CDR3 is 14 amino acids long. The CDR3 region is CASSLIRNTYEQYF. The CDR3 DNA reads TGCGCCAGCAGCCTGATCCGTAACACCTACGAGCAGTACTTC. Based on the CDR3 plus reference TRBV5-1 and TRBJ2-7, the full variable domain is KAGVTQTPRYLIKTRGQQVTLSCSPISGHRSVSWYQQTPGQGLQFLFEYFSETQRNKGNFPGRFSGRQFSNSRSEMNVSTLELGDSALYLCASSLIRNTYEQYFGPGTRLTVT.

This sequence joins TRBV25-1 and TRBJ2-2, with a tentative D call TRBD2 (5 bases). This CDR3 is 15 amino acids long. Germline CDR1 reads MGHDK; CDR2 reads SYGVNS. Between the trimmed V and J ends, which lost 1 base and 1 base, there was a span of 7 bases. This chain's CDR3 is CASSEWAGNTGELFF. CDR3 DNA sequence: TGTGCCAGCAGTGAATGGGCGGGGAACACCGGGGAGCTGTTTTTT.

The rearrangement joins TRBV4-3 to TRBJ2-3, with D possibly matching TRBD2 (6 bases). The germline CDR1 and CDR2 sequences are LGHNA and YSLEER. Trimming left V 0 bases short and J 5 bases short, with 12 bases between. CDR3 length: 15 residues. The CDR3 DNA reads TGCGCCAGCAGCCAAGAGTGGAGGGGAGGAGATACGCAGTATTTT. Its translation: CASSQEWRGGDTQYF.

CDR3 protein: CASSPTLAGGQYF. The CDR3 DNA is TGTGCCAGCAGCCCAACTCTAGCGGGAGGGCAGTACTTC. This sequence joins TRBV7-9 and TRBJ2-7; TRBD2 aligns across 11 bases. This CDR3 is 13 amino acids long. With 5 bases clipped from V and 9 bases from J, the junction kept 6 bases outside the gene matches. Per the germline V gene, CDR1 is SEHNR and CDR2 is FQNEAQ (reference sequence).

The chain joins TRBV6-1 to TRBJ2-5; no firm D call. This CDR3 has 15 amino acids. V lost 1 base to trimming and J lost 2 bases, with 11 bases between them. CDR1 MNHNS and CDR2 SASEGT come from the germline V gene. CDR3 region: CASSEGPGGQETQYF. In nucleotides, the CDR3 is TGTGCCAGCAGTGAAGGTCCGGGTGGGCAAGAGACCCAGTACTTC.

J is TRBJ2-5 and V is TRBV5-1; 12 nucleotides line up with TRBD2. TRBJ2-7 explains the end of the DNA better; the J call may be wrong. The CDR3 is 16 residues long. Germline V lookup: CDR1 SGHRS, CDR2 YFSETQ. The CDR3 sequence: CASSLGGTSGSYEQYF. The CDR3 bases are TGCGCCAGCAGCTTGGGGGGGACTAGCGGGTCCTACGAGCAGTACTTC.

The gene calls are TRBV15 and TRBJ2-7, with 10 nucleotides matching TRBD2. Per germline, CDR1 LNHNV and CDR2 YYDKDF (reference sequence). The V gene end was trimmed by 1 base and the J gene end by 2 bases; junction bases not matched to a gene: 5. The CDR3 is 16 amino acids. This CDR3 reads CATSRVLAGEAYEQYF. CDR3 bases: TGTGCCACCAGCAGAGTCCTAGCGGGAGAGGCCTACGAGCAGTACTTC.

V gene TRBV5-1 combines with J gene TRBJ2-3; 7 bases fit TRBD2. V lost 0 bases, J lost 4 bases, and 5 bases stayed unmatched. Per the germline V gene, CDR1 is SGHRS and CDR2 is YFSETQ. This CDR3 comprises 15 residues. The CDR3 DNA sequence: TGCGCCAGCAGCTTGGGGAGCGGGAATGCAGATACGCAGTATTTT. Protein sequence: CASSLGSGNADTQYF.

The chain recombines TRBV6-5 with TRBJ2-4; TRBD2 matches at 7 bases. With 3 bases clipped from V and 5 bases from J, the junction kept 10 bases outside the gene matches. Looked up from germline, CDR1 is MNHEY and CDR2 is SVGAGI. The CDR3 is 16 residues long. The CDR3 is CASSYKGWGGENIQYF. The CDR3 DNA is TGTGCCAGCAGTTATAAGGGTTGGGGGGGAGAAAACATTCAGTACTTC.

The chain employs TRBV10-1 and TRBJ2-3; TRBD2 agrees at 7 bases. Germline lookup yields CDR1 WNHNN and CDR2 SYGVQD (reference sequence). This CDR3 comprises 15 residues. V lost 5 bases and J lost 0; bases outside the gene matches: 5. CDR3: CASSFSGASTDTQYF. The DNA of the CDR3 is TGCGCCAGCAGTTTCAGCGGGGCCAGCACAGATACGCAGTATTTT.

The CDR3 here is CASSAQGTNQPQHF. DNA for the CDR3: TGTGCCAGTTCCGCCCAGGGTACCAATCAGCCCCAGCATTTT. The chain uses TRBV6-1 and TRBJ1-5; maybe TRBD1 (5 bases). V lost 9 bases to trimming and J lost 3 bases, with 15 bases between them. This CDR3 has 14 residues. Germline-derived CDR1 and CDR2 are MNHNS and SASEGT.

The chain has TRBV29-1 and TRBJ2-6; D may be TRBD2 (5 bases). V was pared by 6 bases and J by 1 base, with 16 bases between. The CDR3 length is 16 residues. The germline V gene encodes CDR1 SQVTM and CDR2 ANQGSEA. The CDR3 DNA follows: TGCAGCGTCCCGGTAAGCGAGGGATCTGGGGCCAACGTCCTGACTTTC. Protein sequence: CSVPVSEGSGANVLTF.

The chain couples TRBV5-8 to TRBJ1-4; D not certain. CDR3 length: 14 residues. Trimming stripped 0 bases from V and 8 bases from J, with 11 bases between. Germline loops: CDR1 SGHTS, CDR2 YDEGEE. The CDR3 loop reads CASSLGNLREKLFF. CDR3 in DNA: TGTGCCAGCAGCTTGGGTAACCTACGGGAAAAACTGTTTTTT.

The chain has TRBV5-1 and TRBJ2-6, with D possibly TRBD1 on 5 matching bases. This CDR3 is built from 16 residues. CDR1 SGHRS and CDR2 YFSETQ come from the germline V gene. Trimming pared 1 base from V and 0 bases from J, leaving 8 bases between. CDR3 sequence (DNA): TGCGCCAGCAGCTTGTATCAGGGCTCTGGGGCCAACGTCCTGACTTTC. This encodes CASSLYQGSGANVLTF. Supplemented by reference TRBV5-1 and TRBJ2-6, the full variable domain reads KAGVTQTPRYLIKTRGQQVTLSCSPISGHRSVSWYQQTPGQGLQFLFEYFSETQRNKGNFPGRFSGRQFSNSRSEMNVSTLELGDSALYLCASSLYQGSGANVLTFGAGSRLTVL.

The V gene is TRBV18, the J gene TRBJ2-1, with a possible D match to TRBD1 (6 bases). This CDR3 has 12 amino acids. V was cut by 5 bases and J by 9 bases, with 11 bases left in between. Germline V gives CDR1 KGHSH, CDR2 LQKENI. Here the CDR3 DNA reads TGTGCCAGCTCAACTTTACAGGGTGAGCAGTTCTTC. Translation gives CASSTLQGEQFF.

This clone appeared a few times. V is TRBV28 and J is TRBJ2-3; D not resolved. CDR3 length: 13 amino acids. The germline V gene has CDR1 MDHEN and CDR2 SYDVKM. The germline V and J ends were trimmed by 4 bases and 5 bases, with 10 bases remaining between them. Here the CDR3 reads CASSSRLEDTQYF. The CDR3 DNA sequence: TGTGCCAGCAGTTCCCGACTCGAAGATACGCAGTATTTT.

CDR3 amino acids: CASSGETGHEQFF. The CDR3 nucleotides read TGTGCCAGCAGTGGCGAGACAGGGCACGAGCAGTTCTTC. The chain links TRBV6-4 to TRBJ2-1; 7 bases line up with TRBD1. The CDR3 has 13 residues. The ends lost 4 bases at V and 10 bases at J; junction bases unmatched: 7. CDR1 and CDR2 (germline): MRHNA, SNTAGT.

V and J are TRBV5-1 and TRBJ2-5, with D uncertain. This CDR3 is built from 12 residues. With 4 bases removed from V and 0 bases from J, the gap between germline ends came to 4 bases. In germline, CDR1 is SGHRS, CDR2 YFSETQ. CDR3 in amino acids: CASSIDQETQYF. As DNA, the CDR3 is TGCGCCAGCAGCATCGACCAAGAGACCCAGTACTTC.

The chain has TRBV7-3 and TRBJ2-3; 9 nucleotides agree with TRBD2. The CDR3 covers 16 residues. V lost 7 bases to trimming and J lost 2 bases; unmatched junction nucleotides: 10. The germline V gene has CDR1 SGHTA and CDR2 FQGTGA. The CDR3 sequence: CASTSAGGGSTDTQYF. CDR3 nucleotide sequence: TGTGCCAGCACCTCAGCGGGAGGTGGGTCCACAGATACGCAGTATTTT.

The CDR3 sequence: CASSEGGYSYEQYF. The CDR3, as DNA: TGTGCCAGCAGTGAAGGGGGCTACTCCTACGAGCAGTACTTC. The V and J genes are TRBV6-1 and TRBJ2-7, with D possibly matching TRBD1 (5 bases). Germline V gene lookup returns CDR1 MNHNS and CDR2 SASEGT. The CDR3 sequence is 14 residues long. V gave up 1 base and J gave up 0 bases, with 7 bases separating them.

The chain joins TRBV4-3 to TRBJ1-3; D gene uncertain. The CDR3 covers 17 residues. CDR1 is LGHNA and CDR2 is YSLEER in the germline V gene. V dropped 0 bases and J dropped 0 bases, with 12 bases sitting between them. The CDR3 loop reads CASSQDWRSLSGNTIYF. CDR3 sequence (DNA): TGCGCCAGCAGCCAAGATTGGAGGAGCCTCTCTGGAAACACCATATATTTT.

The J gene is TRBJ2-3, the V gene TRBV15; D gene ambiguous. Per the germline V gene, CDR1 is LNHNV and CDR2 is YYDKDF (reference sequence). The CDR3 covers 13 residues. Trimming took 2 bases from V and 4 from J, leaving 7 bases between them. The CDR3 spells CATSRKSADTQYF. DNA of the CDR3: TGTGCCACCAGCAGAAAGAGCGCAGATACGCAGTATTTT.

The gene calls are TRBV19 and TRBJ2-1, with TRBD1 as a possible D gene (6 bases). CDR1 LNHDA and CDR2 SQIVND come from the germline V gene (reference sequence). V gave up 10 bases and J gave up 4 bases, with 11 bases separating them. The CDR3 has 12 amino acids. The CDR3 is CATATGYNEQFF. The DNA for the CDR3 is TGTGCCACCGCGACAGGATACAATGAGCAGTTCTTC. The full variable domain, completed using reference TRBV19 and TRBJ2-1, is DGGITQSPKYLFRKEGQNVTLSCEQNLNHDAMYWYRQDPGQGLRLIYYSQIVNDFQKGDIAEGYSVSREKKESFPLTVTSAQKNPTAFYLCATATGYNEQFFGPGTRLTVL.

The rearrangement joins TRBV29-1 to TRBJ2-3; perhaps TRBD2 as D (6 bases). CDR1 is SQVTM and CDR2 is ANQGSEA in the germline V gene. CDR3 length: 14 amino acids. V was shortened by 4 bases and J by 4 bases, with 15 bases between the two germline ends. The CDR3: CSVGLNGSPDTQYF. Here the CDR3 DNA reads TGCAGCGTTGGCCTGAACGGGAGTCCAGATACGCAGTATTTT.

The V call is TRBV29-1, the J call TRBJ2-1; D is possibly TRBD2 (7 bases). Trimming pared 3 bases from V and 6 bases from J, leaving 12 bases between. The CDR3 has 13 residues. Germline V lookup: CDR1 SQVTM, CDR2 ANQGSEA. The CDR3 is CSVEGGGPNEQFF. Written as DNA, the CDR3 is TGCAGCGTTGAGGGCGGGGGCCCCAATGAGCAGTTCTTC.